Shown below are 14 T cell receptor beta chains from a single sample sequenced in a study of PD-1 blockade in classical Hodgkin lymphoma. All the patients suffered relapse after autologous stem cell transplantation, and brentuximab vedotin exposure differed. Produced via immunoSEQ multiplex PCR; TCRdb's table is partial and in-frame only. The table shows roughly 140,000 clones, with 78% occurring only once. The specimen was peripheral blood mononuclear cells (PBMCs), collected before the second cycle of nivolumab. Source of these receptors: a human donor with classical Hodgkin lymphoma.

The CDR3 protein is CSFRDTVFSEQYF. CDR3 in DNA: TGCAGCTTCCGGGACACGGTCTTCTCCGAGCAGTACTTC. This sequence joins TRBV29-1 and TRBJ2-7; a weak D match, TRBD1 (6 bases). CDR1 is SQVTM, CDR2 ANQGSEA, per germline. Trimming removed 8 bases from V and 6 bases from J, with 20 bases in between. The CDR3 is made up of 13 amino acids.

The J gene is TRBJ2-5, the V gene TRBV5-1; 7 bases are shared with TRBD1. The J call may not be correct, given that the DNA end is closer to TRBJ2-7. The CDR3 covers 16 residues. Looked up from germline, CDR1 is SGHRS and CDR2 is YFSETQ. The CDR3 reads CASSGTSRQGLDEQYF. CDR3 bases: TGCGCCAGCAGCGGGACGTCAAGACAGGGCTTAGACGAGCAGTACTTC.

The CDR3 coding sequence is TGTGCCAGCAGCTTGAACACCGGAACCGGGGAGCTGTTTTTT. This sequence encodes CASSLNTGTGELFF. This chain links TRBV5-6 with TRBJ2-2; the D is unclear. Between the trimmed V and J ends, which lost 1 base and 5 bases, there was a span of 9 bases. The germline gives CDR1 SGHDT, CDR2 YYEEEE. The CDR3 covers 14 residues.

This clone turned up a few times. The DNA for the CDR3 is TGTGCCAGCAGCTTGGTGAAAGGGCCCCAGCATTTT. Translated: CASSLVKGPQHF. The chain uses TRBV5-6 and TRBJ1-5; D is uncertain. CDR1 is SGHDT and CDR2 is YYEEEE in the germline V gene. The V end was cut by 0 bases, the J end by 9 bases, with 7 bases between. This CDR3 spans 12 amino acids.

The J gene is TRBJ1-4, the V gene TRBV19; 8 positions match TRBD1. Germline V gene lookup returns CDR1 LNHDA and CDR2 SQIVND (reference sequence). This CDR3 contains 17 residues. Trimming cost V 1 base and J 7 bases; bases outside gene matches: 11. DNA of the CDR3: TGTGCCAGTAGTATAGGACGGGACAGGTCTTGGGCTGAAAAACTGTTTTTT. The encoded protein is CASSIGRDRSWAEKLFF.

This chain links TRBV6-6 with TRBJ1-2; unclear D gene. CDR1 is MNHNY, CDR2 SVGAGI, per germline (reference sequence). Trimming took off 8 bases at V and 3 bases at J, with 16 bases between the two ends. The CDR3 extends over 14 amino acids. The CDR3 here is CASSSQATYYGYTF. CDR3 sequence (DNA): TGTGCCAGCTCCTCTCAGGCGACCTACTATGGCTACACCTTC.

This chain connects TRBV4-3 to TRBJ1-2; tentative D call: TRBD1 (6 bases). There are 11 residues in the CDR3. Germline V gives CDR1 LGHNA, CDR2 YSLEER. Between the trimmed V and J ends, which lost 5 bases and 8 bases, there was a span of 9 bases. The CDR3: CASSTQGGYTF. The CDR3 DNA is TGCGCCAGCAGCACACAGGGAGGCTACACCTTC.

The V gene is TRBV29-1, the J gene TRBJ2-1; perhaps TRBD1 as D (6 bases). V was trimmed by 5 bases and J by 8 bases, leaving 16 bases between them. CDR3 size: 13 residues. Germline V gives CDR1 SQVTM, CDR2 ANQGSEA. CDR3 amino acids: CSVYRVVGDEQFF. In DNA form, the CDR3 reads TGCAGCGTTTACAGGGTTGTTGGGGATGAGCAGTTCTTC.

The gene calls are TRBV15 and TRBJ2-1; D gene ambiguous. The germline V gene has CDR1 LNHNV and CDR2 YYDKDF (reference sequence). With 0 bases removed from V and 5 bases from J, the gap between germline ends came to 23 bases. The CDR3 totals 19 residues. CDR3 sequence reads: CATSRDPPSALPANNEQFF. CDR3 in DNA: TGTGCCACCAGCAGAGACCCTCCCAGTGCCCTTCCCGCGAACAATGAGCAGTTCTTC.

The V and J genes are TRBV7-7 and TRBJ2-5, with D perhaps TRBD2 (6 bases). V dropped 2 bases and J dropped 5 bases, with 12 bases sitting between them. Germline assignment: CDR1 SSHAT and CDR2 FNYEAQ (reference sequence). This CDR3 spans 14 amino acids. The DNA for the CDR3 is TGTGCCAGCAGCTTATGGGGAGGTGGGGAGACCCAGTACTTC. Translation: CASSLWGGGETQYF.

This clone was observed a few times. This chain connects TRBV2 to TRBJ1-1; D is possibly TRBD1 (5 bases). This CDR3 region has 12 residues. With 8 bases removed from V and 4 bases from J, the gap between germline ends came to 11 bases. The germline V gene has CDR1 SNHLY and CDR2 FYNNEI. In nucleotides, the CDR3 is TGTGCCAGCGTTGGGGGGGTCACTGAAGCTTTCTTT. It codes for CASVGGVTEAFF.

V gene TRBV6-5 combines with J gene TRBJ2-2; TRBD1 might be the D (6 bases). The CDR3 is 16 residues long. CDR1 is MNHEY, CDR2 SVGAGI, per germline. V was pared by 1 base and J by 3 bases, with 12 bases between. The CDR3 bases are TGTGCCAGCAGTTACTTAGGGACATCCGACACCGGGGAGCTGTTTTTT. Translation: CASSYLGTSDTGELFF.

This clone was detected only a few times. V and J are TRBV10-3 and TRBJ1-2; D gene ambiguous. V lost 7 bases, J lost 4 bases, and 16 bases lay in between. Germline assignment: CDR1 ENHRY and CDR2 SYGVKD. This CDR3 contains 14 residues. The CDR3 reads CAINVDGRSYGYTF. In DNA form, the CDR3 reads TGTGCCATCAACGTCGATGGACGGAGCTATGGCTACACCTTC.

This chain links TRBV5-6 with TRBJ2-1, with D uncertain. The germline CDR1 and CDR2 sequences are SGHDT and YYEEEE. Between the trimmed V and J ends, which lost 3 bases and 8 bases, there was a span of 6 bases. This CDR3 is 11 amino acids long. The CDR3 here is CASSSLYEQFF. The CDR3 nucleotides are TGTGCCAGCAGCTCTCTTTATGAGCAGTTCTTC.